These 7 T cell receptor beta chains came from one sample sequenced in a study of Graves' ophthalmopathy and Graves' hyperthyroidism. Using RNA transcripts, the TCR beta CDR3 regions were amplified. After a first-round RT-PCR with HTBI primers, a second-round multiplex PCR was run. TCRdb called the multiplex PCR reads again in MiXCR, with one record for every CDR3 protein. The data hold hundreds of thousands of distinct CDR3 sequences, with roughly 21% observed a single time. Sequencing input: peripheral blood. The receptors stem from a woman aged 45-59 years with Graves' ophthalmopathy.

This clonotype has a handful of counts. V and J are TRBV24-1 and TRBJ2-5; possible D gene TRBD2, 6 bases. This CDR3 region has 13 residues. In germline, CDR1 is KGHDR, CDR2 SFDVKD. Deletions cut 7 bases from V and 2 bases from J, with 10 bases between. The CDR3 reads CATRSGGQETQYF. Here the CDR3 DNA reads TGTGCCACCAGAAGCGGAGGGCAAGAGACCCAGTACTTC.

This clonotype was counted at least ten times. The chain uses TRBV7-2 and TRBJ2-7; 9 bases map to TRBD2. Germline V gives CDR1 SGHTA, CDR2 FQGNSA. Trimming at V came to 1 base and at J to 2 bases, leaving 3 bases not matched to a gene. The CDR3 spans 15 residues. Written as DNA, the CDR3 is TGTGCCAGCAGCTTAGTGGCGGGAGGGACCTACGAGCAGTACTTC. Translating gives CASSLVAGGTYEQYF.

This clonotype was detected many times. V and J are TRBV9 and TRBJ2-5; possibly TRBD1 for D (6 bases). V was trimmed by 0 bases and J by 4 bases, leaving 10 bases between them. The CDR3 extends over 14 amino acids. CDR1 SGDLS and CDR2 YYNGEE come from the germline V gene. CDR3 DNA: TGTGCCAGCAGCGTAGTCGCAGGGGTAGAGACCCAGTACTTC. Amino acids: CASSVVAGVETQYF.

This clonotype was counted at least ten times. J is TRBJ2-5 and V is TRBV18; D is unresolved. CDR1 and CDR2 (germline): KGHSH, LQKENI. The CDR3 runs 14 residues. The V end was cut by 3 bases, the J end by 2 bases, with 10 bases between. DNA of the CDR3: TGTGCCAGCTCACCCCGGAACGGTCAAGAGACCCAGTACTTC. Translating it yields CASSPRNGQETQYF.

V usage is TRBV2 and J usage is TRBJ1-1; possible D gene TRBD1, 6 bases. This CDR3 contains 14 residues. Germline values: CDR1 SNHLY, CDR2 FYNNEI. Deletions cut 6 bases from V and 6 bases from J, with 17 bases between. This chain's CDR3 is CASRRVQGRAEAFF. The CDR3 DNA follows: TGTGCCAGCAGGCGGGTACAGGGTCGGGCTGAAGCTTTCTTT.

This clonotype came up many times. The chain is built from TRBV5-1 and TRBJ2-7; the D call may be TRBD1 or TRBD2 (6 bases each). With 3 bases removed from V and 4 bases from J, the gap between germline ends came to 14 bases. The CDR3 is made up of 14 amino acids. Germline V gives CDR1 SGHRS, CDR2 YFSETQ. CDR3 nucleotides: TGCGCCAGCAGCTCCCCTGGGGGGCTTTACGAGCAGTACTTC. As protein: CASSSPGGLYEQYF.

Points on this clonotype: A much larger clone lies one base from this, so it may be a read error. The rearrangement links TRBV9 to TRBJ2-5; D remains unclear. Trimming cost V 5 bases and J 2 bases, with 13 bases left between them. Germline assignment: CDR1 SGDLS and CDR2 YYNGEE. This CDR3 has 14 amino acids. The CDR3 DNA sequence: TGTGCCAGCAGGTACGGACGGTTACAAGAGACCCAGTACTTC. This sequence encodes CASRYGRLQETQYF.